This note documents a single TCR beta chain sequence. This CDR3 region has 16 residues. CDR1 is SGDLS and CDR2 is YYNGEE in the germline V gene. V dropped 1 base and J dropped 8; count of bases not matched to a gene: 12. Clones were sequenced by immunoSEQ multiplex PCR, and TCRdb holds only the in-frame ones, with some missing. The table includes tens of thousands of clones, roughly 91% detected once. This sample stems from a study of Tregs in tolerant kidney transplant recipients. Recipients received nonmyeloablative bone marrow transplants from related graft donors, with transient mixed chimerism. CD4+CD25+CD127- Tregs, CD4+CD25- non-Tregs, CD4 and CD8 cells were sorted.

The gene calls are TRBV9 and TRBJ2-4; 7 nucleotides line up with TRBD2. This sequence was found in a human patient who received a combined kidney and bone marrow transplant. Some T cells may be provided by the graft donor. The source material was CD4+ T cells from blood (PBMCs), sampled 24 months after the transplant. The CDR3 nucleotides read TGTGCCAGCAGCGTATCGGATCTGTGGGCGGGGGACATTCAGTACTTC. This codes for CASSVSDLWAGDIQYF.